This T cell receptor (beta chain) was found in a study of T cell repertoires in cytomegalovirus infection (dated by TCRdb to about 2019). Regarding the complete study: Alongside well-studied HLA-B-restricted epitopes, the peptide stimulations were aimed at recently identified HLA-C-restricted CMV epitopes, whose presentation resists viral immunomodulation. Donor HLA type was relevant to the analysis, because carriage of CMV infection together with the matching HLA type was indicated by public TCR beta signatures. Study-wide findings and limitations: In both this cohort and an independent approximately 350-donor cohort, the cumulative frequency of public TCR beta family members distinguished carriers of CMV infection plus the relevant HLA type. The ex vivo response was dominated by HLA-C-restricted CMV-specific TCR beta clonotypes, which also provided the single most frequent clonotype in two of eight donors.

This clonotype was detected a few times. There is no known antigen for this receptor. Per-base quality was not reported, and no clone a single base away is much larger than it. Per the germline V gene, SGHDT is the CDR1 and YYEEEE is the CDR2. Its CDR3 holds 14 amino acids, cysteine through phenylalanine. Only CDR3 DNA is held: 42 bases, read in frame from base 1. Relative to germline, V is 0 bases shorter and J is 3 bases shorter, with 10 bases between their ends. Sequenced on an Illumina HiSeq 1500. Using fastp trimming at Q25 and MiXCR clonotype assembly, TCRdb reanalyzed the public sequencing data and kept in-frame beta chains. Identical CDR3 proteins give one entry, which carries the most common genes and DNA. This sample lists 750,000 to 900,000 distinct CDR3 sequences; 25% to 30% were detected once. The leading ten clones occupy under 15% of the sample. The treatment or condition label, read with the paper, signifies: in vitro stimulation with specific CMV peptide epitopes to enrich CMV-specific T cells.

The TCR comes from a human donor in good health (CMV status not recorded). Some clones in this sample may be carry-over from other donors' samples. The sequencing used cultured CD8+ T cells from PBMCs, collected from culture after CMV antigen stimulation. The rearrangement combines TRBV5-6 with TRBJ2-7, with no confident D gene call. The CDR3 protein sequence reads: CASSLADDNYEQYF. The DNA is as follows: TGTGCCAGCAGCTTGGCTGACGATAACTACGAGCAGTACTTC.